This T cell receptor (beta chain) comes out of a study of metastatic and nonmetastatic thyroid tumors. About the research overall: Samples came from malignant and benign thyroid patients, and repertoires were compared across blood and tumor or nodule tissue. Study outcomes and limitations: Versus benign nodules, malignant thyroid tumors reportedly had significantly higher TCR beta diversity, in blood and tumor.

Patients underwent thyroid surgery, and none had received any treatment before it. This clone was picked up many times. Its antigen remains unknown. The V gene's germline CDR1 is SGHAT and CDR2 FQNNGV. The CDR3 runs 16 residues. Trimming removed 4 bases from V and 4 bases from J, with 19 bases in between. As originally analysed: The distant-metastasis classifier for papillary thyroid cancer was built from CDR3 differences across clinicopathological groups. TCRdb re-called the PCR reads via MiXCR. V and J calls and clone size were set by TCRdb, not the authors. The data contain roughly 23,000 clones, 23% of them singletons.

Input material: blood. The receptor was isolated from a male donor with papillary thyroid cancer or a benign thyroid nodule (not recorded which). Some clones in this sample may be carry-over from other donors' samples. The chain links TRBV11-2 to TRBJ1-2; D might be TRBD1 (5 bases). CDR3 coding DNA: TGTGCCAGCAGCTCCCACGGGGCCGGGGATGTCTATGGCTACACCTTC. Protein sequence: CASSSHGAGDVYGYTF. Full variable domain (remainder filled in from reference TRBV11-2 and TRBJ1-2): EAGVAQSPRYKIIEKRQSVAFWCNPISGHATLYWYQQILGQGPKLLIQFQNNGVVDDSQLPKDRFSAERLKGVDSTLKIQPAKLEDSAVYLCASSSHGAGDVYGYTFGSGTRLTVV.